A single sample gave rise to the 9 T cell receptor beta chains below, sequenced in a study of cytomegalovirus exposure and HLA in healthy donors. PCR amplification relied on 60 Vbeta primers (plus 13 Jbeta primers). TCRdb's table, derived via immunoSEQ multiplex PCR, lists solely in-frame clones and lacks some. The sample lists around 100,000 clones, over 65% occurring once. Sequences were obtained from PBMCs. These receptors all come from a woman in her 40s in good health and CMV-seropositive.

This clone has only one observation. The gene calls are TRBV7-3 and TRBJ2-7; the match to TRBD1 covers 9 bases. V lost 4 bases to trimming and J lost 10 bases; unmatched junction nucleotides: 8. The germline V gene has CDR1 SGHTA and CDR2 FQGTGA. The length of the CDR3 is 13 residues. The CDR3 is CASSSGGQGDQYF. In DNA, the CDR3 is TGTGCCAGCAGCTCAGGGGGACAGGGAGATCAGTACTTC.

This clone was counted a few times. J is TRBJ1-1 and V is TRBV7-9; the D is unclear. Trimming took 5 bases from V and 4 from J, leaving 11 bases between them. The CDR3 is 13 residues long. Germline CDR1 and CDR2: SEHNR and FQNEAQ (reference sequence). The CDR3 bases are TGTGCCAGCAGCAGACCGGGGAGCACTGAAGCTTTCTTT. Its translation: CASSRPGSTEAFF.

The chain links TRBV5-4 to TRBJ1-2; TRBD1 is a possible D gene (6 bases). Germline lookup yields CDR1 SGHNT and CDR2 YYREEE (reference sequence). The CDR3 extends over 15 amino acids. V was clipped by 2 bases and J by 3 bases, with 14 bases between them. CDR3 in DNA: TGTGCCAGCAGCTTCGGTCAGGGGCAGGACTATGGCTACACCTTC. It codes for CASSFGQGQDYGYTF.

The chain couples TRBV11-3 to TRBJ1-4, with a tentative D call TRBD1 (5 bases). Germline CDR1 reads SGHNT; CDR2 reads YENEEA. This CDR3 contains 14 residues. V shed 4 bases and J shed 3 bases, with 9 bases lying between them. In DNA, the CDR3 is TGTGCCAGCAGCTCCAGGGTATCTAATGAAAAACTGTTTTTT. This gives the protein CASSSRVSNEKLFF.

This clone was detected once. This chain connects TRBV7-9 to TRBJ1-5; TRBD1 agrees at 8 bases. V dropped 5 bases and J dropped 7; count of bases not matched to a gene: 7. The CDR3 consists of 14 residues. Germline lookup yields CDR1 SEHNR and CDR2 FQNEAQ (reference sequence). The CDR3 spells CASSPTGVGQPQHF. The CDR3 coding sequence is TGTGCCAGCAGCCCGACAGGGGTTGGGCAGCCCCAGCATTTT.

The chain is built from TRBV7-9 and TRBJ1-2; the D is unclear. The V end lost 5 bases, the J end lost 2 bases, and 9 bases lay between the germline ends. This CDR3 region has 13 residues. The germline V gene encodes CDR1 SEHNR and CDR2 FQNEAQ (reference sequence). The CDR3 loop is CASSRLENYGYTF. The DNA of the CDR3 is TGTGCCAGCAGCCGGTTGGAGAACTATGGCTACACCTTC.

This clone was counted once. The CDR3 sequence is CASNTYIPGQAHYGYTF. The CDR3 DNA is TGTGCCAGTAACACATATATACCGGGACAGGCCCACTATGGCTACACCTTC. The rearrangement joins TRBV19 to TRBJ1-2; 8 nucleotides match TRBD1. The CDR3 has 17 residues. After removal of 7 bases from V and 3 bases from J, the junction contained 16 bases not matched to a gene. CDR1 is LNHDA and CDR2 is SQIVND in the germline V gene (reference sequence).

In this sample, this clone turned up once. The V call is TRBV14, the J call TRBJ2-1; weak D call: TRBD2 (5 bases). CDR1 is SGHDN and CDR2 is FVKESK in the germline V gene. Trimming shortened V by 3 bases and J by 2 bases, and 14 bases separated the two germline ends. CDR3 size: 16 residues. CDR3: CASSHSPLATYNEQFF. The CDR3, as DNA: TGTGCCAGCAGCCATTCCCCCCTAGCAACCTACAATGAGCAGTTCTTC.

The chain joins TRBV7-9 to TRBJ2-7; 7 bases are a match to TRBD2. The CDR3 is 17 amino acids. With V trimmed by 0 bases and J by 6 bases, 14 bases remained unmatched. Germline V gene lookup returns CDR1 SEHNR and CDR2 FQNEAQ (reference sequence). The CDR3, as DNA: TGTGCCAGCAGCTTAGCGCTCCTAGCGGCAGGAAAGGTCGAGCAGTACTTC. Protein: CASSLALLAAGKVEQYF. The full variable domain, its missing parts supplied by reference TRBV7-9 and TRBJ2-7, is DTGVSQNPRHKITKRGQNVTFRCDPISEHNRLYWYRQTLGQGPEFLTYFQNEAQLEKSRLLSDRFSAERPKGSFSTLEIQRTEQGDSAMYLCASSLALLAAGKVEQYFGPGTRLTVT.